A single sample is the source of the 28 T cell receptor beta chains below, sequenced in a study of T cells after yellow fever vaccination. TCRdb itself ran the 5' RACE reads through MiXCR, one entry per CDR3 protein. The table records some 320,000 distinct CDR3 sequences, roughly 8.7% of them present only once. The sample was PBMCs, taken on the day of the first yellow fever vaccination. All receptors come from a man aged 18-30 years who received the YFV17D yellow fever vaccine.

This clonotype has at least ten counts. The V gene is TRBV2, the J gene TRBJ1-1; D unclear. V lost 7 bases and J 0 bases, leaving 18 bases between the germline ends. This CDR3 has 16 amino acids. Germline CDR1 is SNHLY and CDR2 is FYNNEI. CDR3 residues: CASTPGSVPMNTEAFF. CDR3 nucleotides: TGTGCCAGCACCCCTGGCAGTGTCCCGATGAACACTGAAGCTTTCTTT. The whole variable domain, filled in from reference TRBV2 and TRBJ1-1, reads EPEVTQTPSHQVTQMGQEVILRCVPISNHLYFYWYRQILGQKVEFLVSFYNNEISEKSEIFDDQFSVERPDGSNFTLKIRSTKLEDSAMYFCASTPGSVPMNTEAFFGQGTRLTVV.

The sample holds a few counts of this clonotype. V and J are TRBV28 and TRBJ2-5; 8 bases match TRBD1. CDR1 is MDHEN, CDR2 SYDVKM, per germline. The CDR3 runs to 15 residues. V dropped 5 bases and J dropped 5; count of bases not matched to a gene: 10. The CDR3 spells CASSHRGWRWETQYF. Written as DNA, the CDR3 is TGTGCCAGCAGTCACAGGGGGTGGAGGTGGGAGACCCAGTACTTC.

Concerning this clonotype: It is unclear where the CDR3 begins or ends on the DNA, so no DNA is shown, and the CDR3 is as TCRdb lists it. The gene calls are TRBV7-5 and TRBJ2-3. TRBV7-5 is labeled a pseudogene. The CDR3 is 14 amino acids in total, end residues counted. This CDR3 reads CISVPEAPMDTQYF.

There are many counts of this clonotype. The rearrangement uses TRBV19 and TRBJ1-2, with D uncertain. Germline V gene sequence: CDR1 LNHDA, CDR2 SQIVND (reference sequence). The CDR3 extends over 14 amino acids. Deletions cut 3 bases from V and 5 bases from J, with 13 bases between. The CDR3 DNA reads as TGTGCCAGTAGTATCGATTGGGCAGAATATGGCTACACCTTC. Translation gives CASSIDWAEYGYTF.

This chain uses TRBV9 with TRBJ2-7; weak D call: TRBD1 (5 bases). The germline V gene encodes CDR1 SGDLS and CDR2 YYNGEE. CDR3 length equals 13 residues. Trimming left V 0 bases short and J 6 bases short, with 10 bases between. CDR3 amino acids: CASSVGAGLEQYF. In nucleotides, the CDR3 is TGTGCCAGCAGCGTAGGTGCAGGGCTCGAGCAGTACTTC.

The DNA of the CDR3 is TGCGCCAGCAGCCGCATTCACGGGACAGGGGCGAACACCGGGGAGCTGTTTTTT. Protein product: CASSRIHGTGANTGELFF. The gene calls are TRBV4-1 and TRBJ2-2, with TRBD1 identical over 10 bases. This CDR3 has 18 amino acids. Trimming at V came to 4 bases and at J to 0 bases, leaving 8 bases not matched to a gene. CDR1 MGHRA and CDR2 YSYEKL come from the germline V gene.

Only a few counts were recorded for this clonotype. This rearrangement joins TRBV5-4 to TRBJ2-3; D perhaps matches TRBD1 (6 bases). The CDR3 has 19 amino acids. Germline V gene lookup returns CDR1 SGHNT and CDR2 YYREEE (reference sequence). Trimming took off 0 bases at V and 5 bases at J, with 25 bases between the two ends. CDR3 protein: CASSLGIRQEPPSRDTQYF. DNA for the CDR3: TGTGCCAGCAGCTTGGGTATACGACAGGAACCTCCCTCCAGAGATACGCAGTATTTT. Variable domain in full (rest from reference TRBV5-4 and TRBJ2-3): ETGVTQSPTHLIKTRGQQVTLRCSSQSGHNTVSWYQQALGQGPQFIFQYYREEENGRGNFPPRFSGLQFPNYSSELNVNALELDDSALYLCASSLGIRQEPPSRDTQYFGPGTRLTVL.

This clonotype has more than one count but fewer than ten. The chain has TRBV6-5 and TRBJ2-5; 8 nucleotides line up with TRBD1. Germline CDR1 MNHEY, CDR2 SVGAGI. The trim removed 0 bases at V and 1 base at J, leaving 4 bases unmatched. The CDR3 is 16 amino acids. The CDR3 coding sequence is TGTGCCAGCAGTTACTCGCAGGGGGCTACCCAAGAGACCCAGTACTTC. It yields the protein CASSYSQGATQETQYF.

This clonotype was picked up many times. The V call is TRBV3-1, the J call TRBJ2-2, with a possible D match to TRBD2 (6 bases). The CDR3 is made up of 15 amino acids. Per germline, CDR1 LGHDT and CDR2 YNNKEL (reference sequence). Trimming stripped 4 bases from V and 0 bases from J, with 9 bases between. The DNA for the CDR3 is TGTGCCAGCAGCCGCGGAGGGTCGAACACCGGGGAGCTGTTTTTT. It yields the protein CASSRGGSNTGELFF.

This clonotype was seen at least ten times. The chain uses TRBV5-1 and TRBJ2-1, with D possibly being TRBD1 (6 bases). The V and J ends lost 2 bases and 0 bases respectively, with 12 bases between them. CDR3 length: 16 amino acids. CDR1 and CDR2 from the germline V gene are SGHRS and YFSETQ. In nucleotides, the CDR3 is TGCGCCAGCAGCTTTTTGGGGGCGGACTCCTACAATGAGCAGTTCTTC. It yields the protein CASSFLGADSYNEQFF.

This clonotype was seen ten or more times. This chain connects TRBV9 to TRBJ1-4; a weak D match, TRBD1 (5 bases). The CDR3 totals 15 residues. Per the germline V gene, CDR1 is SGDLS and CDR2 is YYNGEE. Between the trimmed V and J ends, which lost 0 bases and 7 bases, there was a span of 13 bases. CDR3 in amino acids: CASSVERGVGEKLFF. The CDR3 bases are TGTGCCAGCAGCGTAGAGAGAGGGGTGGGTGAAAAACTGTTTTTT.

V usage is TRBV10-3 and J usage is TRBJ2-5; TRBD2 matches at 7 bases. In germline, CDR1 is ENHRY, CDR2 SYGVKD. CDR3 length: 15 amino acids. Unmatched junction bases numbered 9, after V lost 3 bases and J lost 5 bases. CDR3 bases: TGTGCCATCAGTGACCTAGCCGCCGGGGGGGAGACCCAGTACTTC. The encoded protein is CAISDLAAGGETQYF.

This clonotype was picked up a small number of times. V is TRBV9 and J is TRBJ2-3; D call uncertain. Germline V lookup: CDR1 SGDLS, CDR2 YYNGEE. V was shortened by 2 bases and J by 2 bases, with 15 bases between the two germline ends. The CDR3 consists of 16 residues. The CDR3 DNA sequence: TGTGCCAGCAGCGTGTTATCGGCTTGGAACACAGATACGCAGTATTTT. Amino acids: CASSVLSAWNTDTQYF.

This clonotype has more than one count but fewer than ten. CDR3 coding DNA: TGTGCCAGCAGCCGGTACAGGGGGGACGAGCAGTACGTC. Encoded protein: CASSRYRGDEQYV. The chain recombines TRBV4-2 with TRBJ2-7; 8 nucleotides line up with TRBD1. Germline values: CDR1 LGHNA, CDR2 YNFKEQ. The junction had 4 bases not matched to a gene; V was cut back by 4 bases and J by 5 bases. The length of the CDR3 is 13 residues.

The rearrangement joins TRBV4-1 to TRBJ2-2, with D unclear. V was trimmed by 1 base and J by 3 bases, leaving 15 bases between them. The CDR3 has 17 amino acids. CDR1 and CDR2 from the germline V gene are MGHRA and YSYEKL. CDR3 coding DNA: TGCGCCAGCAGCCAAGTCGATCTCCTAGTCTACACCGGGGAGCTGTTTTTT. Translating gives CASSQVDLLVYTGELFF.

A word on this clonotype: At one boundary the junction diverges from the germline segment, which might be a read error. The V gene is TRBV30, the J gene TRBJ2-7; 8 bases line up with TRBD1. This CDR3 has 14 residues. CDR1 GTSNPN and CDR2 SVGIG come from the germline V gene (reference sequence). CDR3 sequence reads: CAWSAGQGTYEQNF. DNA for the CDR3: TGTGCCTGGAGTGCCGGACAGGGTACCTACGAGCAGAACTTC.

This clonotype appeared a few times. The genes are TRBV27 and TRBJ1-2; D gene uncertain. V lost 7 bases and J lost 0, with 15 bases in between. CDR1 and CDR2 from the germline V gene are MNHEY and SMNVEV (reference sequence). The CDR3 totals 15 residues. The CDR3 DNA reads TGTGCCAGCAAGTACCTAGGGAGGGCTAACTATGGCTACACCTTC. It translates to CASKYLGRANYGYTF.

The V gene is TRBV27, the J gene TRBJ2-1, with D maybe TRBD1 (6 bases). V was trimmed by 7 bases and J by 7 bases, leaving 17 bases between them. The CDR3 has 14 amino acids. CDR1 and CDR2 from the germline V gene are MNHEY and SMNVEV (reference sequence). The CDR3 bases are TGTGCCAGCACTACAGGGTACCCCTCTAATGAGCAGTTCTTC. As protein: CASTTGYPSNEQFF.

The chain uses TRBV6-2 or TRBV6-3 and TRBJ2-2; TRBD1 matches 12 bases. Per germline, CDR1 MNHEY and CDR2 SVGEGT. J was trimmed by 4 bases and V by 6 bases; bases with no gene match: 18. This CDR3 is 20 amino acids long. CDR3 in DNA: TGTGCCAGCAGGGTACTTCTACCGGGACAGGGGGCAGGGGCCACCGGGGAGCTGTTTTTT. Its protein is CASRVLLPGQGAGATGELFF.

The table lists this clonotype with a few counts. V is TRBV11-2 and J is TRBJ1-6, with D uncertain. Between the trimmed V and J ends, which lost 4 bases and 6 bases, there was a span of 7 bases. This CDR3 contains 13 residues. Germline V gives CDR1 SGHAT, CDR2 FQNNGV. Here the CDR3 reads CASSWDLNSPLHF. The CDR3, as DNA: TGTGCCAGCAGCTGGGATCTTAATTCACCCCTCCACTTT.

The rearrangement links TRBV5-1 to TRBJ2-5; 8 nucleotides line up with TRBD1. Germline V lookup: CDR1 SGHRS, CDR2 YFSETQ. The V segment lost 4 bases and the J segment 0 bases; nucleotides outside the gene matches: 11. The CDR3 consists of 17 residues. This chain's CDR3 is CASSRGQGQINQETQYF. In DNA form, the CDR3 reads TGCGCCAGCAGCCGCGGACAGGGCCAAATTAACCAAGAGACCCAGTACTTC. The variable domain in full, completed from reference TRBV5-1 and TRBJ2-5, reads KAGVTQTPRYLIKTRGQQVTLSCSPISGHRSVSWYQQTPGQGLQFLFEYFSETQRNKGNFPGRFSGRQFSNSRSEMNVSTLELGDSALYLCASSRGQGQINQETQYFGPGTRLLVL.

This clonotype was observed a few times. The chain links TRBV7-2 to TRBJ2-5; D is perhaps TRBD2 (6 bases). Germline-derived CDR1 and CDR2 are SGHTA and FQGNSA. Trimming pared 4 bases from V and 5 bases from J, leaving 14 bases between. This CDR3 has 14 residues. DNA for the CDR3: TGTGCCAGCAGCTCGGGACTTCCTTCCGAGACCCAGTACTTC. Translation gives CASSSGLPSETQYF.

This chain connects TRBV30 to TRBJ2-7; 10 bases line up with TRBD1. The junction had 5 bases not matched to a gene; V was cut back by 5 bases and J by 4 bases. There are 13 residues in the CDR3. CDR1 is GTSNPN, CDR2 SVGIG, per germline (reference sequence). This chain's CDR3 is CAWARQGAYEQYF. The CDR3 coding sequence is TGTGCCTGGGCAAGACAGGGGGCTTACGAGCAGTACTTC.

The gene calls are TRBV9 and TRBJ2-2; D gene ambiguous. This CDR3 comprises 15 residues. Germline lookup yields CDR1 SGDLS and CDR2 YYNGEE. V shed 0 bases and J shed 2 bases, with 8 bases lying between them. The CDR3 reads CASSVEPTNTGELFF. CDR3 in DNA: TGTGCCAGCAGCGTAGAACCGACCAACACCGGGGAGCTGTTTTTT.

This clonotype was counted at least ten times. V is TRBV20-1 and J is TRBJ1-5; D may be TRBD1 (6 bases). The CDR3 spans 14 residues. Germline-derived CDR1 and CDR2 are DFQATT and SNEGSKA (reference sequence). V was clipped by 3 bases and J by 5 bases, with 14 bases between them. The CDR3 nucleotides are TGCAGTGCTAGTGCAGGGGATAGGTATCAGCCCCAGCATTTT. Protein: CSASAGDRYQPQHF.

This clonotype was seen a few times. This rearrangement joins TRBV18 to TRBJ2-5, with TRBD2 as a possible D gene (5 bases). The length of the CDR3 is 16 residues. Germline assignment: CDR1 KGHSH and CDR2 LQKENI. Trimming pared 6 bases from V and 4 bases from J, leaving 21 bases between. This CDR3 reads CASSLFSPVRGETQYF. DNA for the CDR3: TGTGCCAGCTCCCTATTCTCTCCGGTCCGGGGAGAGACCCAGTACTTC. Full variable domain (missing parts from reference TRBV18 and TRBJ2-5): NAGVMQNPRHLVRRRGQEARLRCSPMKGHSHVYWYRQLPEEGLKFMVYLQKENIIDESGMPKERFSAEFPKEGPSILRIQQVVRGDSAAYFCASSLFSPVRGETQYFGPGTRLLVL.

V usage is TRBV7-9 and J usage is TRBJ1-4, with a possible D match to TRBD1 (6 bases). Germline V lookup: CDR1 SEHNR, CDR2 FQNEAQ (reference sequence). V was clipped by 5 bases and J by 5 bases, with 15 bases between them. The CDR3 has 15 residues. This chain's CDR3 is CASSQRTASNEKLFF. Written as DNA, the CDR3 is TGTGCCAGCAGCCAGCGGACAGCCTCAAATGAAAAACTGTTTTTT.

This chain connects TRBV20-1 to TRBJ1-2, with 7 positions matching TRBD1. Per the germline V gene, CDR1 is DFQATT and CDR2 is SNEGSKA (reference sequence). CDR3 length: 14 amino acids. With V trimmed by 1 base and J by 0 bases, 2 bases remained unmatched. The CDR3 loop is CSARGQGANYGYTF. The CDR3 DNA reads TGCAGTGCTAGAGGTCAGGGGGCTAACTATGGCTACACCTTC.